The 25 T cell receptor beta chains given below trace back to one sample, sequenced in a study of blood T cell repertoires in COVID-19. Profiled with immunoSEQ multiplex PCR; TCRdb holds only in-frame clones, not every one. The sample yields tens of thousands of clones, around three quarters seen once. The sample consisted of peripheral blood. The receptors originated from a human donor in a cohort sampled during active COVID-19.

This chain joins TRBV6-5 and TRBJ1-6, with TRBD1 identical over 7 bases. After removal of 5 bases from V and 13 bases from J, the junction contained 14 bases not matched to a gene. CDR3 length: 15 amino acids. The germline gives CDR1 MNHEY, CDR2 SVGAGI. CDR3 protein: CASSKWGQPPIPLHF. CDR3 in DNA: TGTGCCAGCAGTAAGTGGGGACAGCCTCCAATCCCCCTCCACTTT.

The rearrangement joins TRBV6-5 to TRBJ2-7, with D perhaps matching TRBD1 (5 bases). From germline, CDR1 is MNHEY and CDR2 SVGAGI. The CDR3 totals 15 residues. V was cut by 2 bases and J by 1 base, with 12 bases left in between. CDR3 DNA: TGTGCCAGCAGTTACGCCGCCCAGGGTTCCTACGAGCAGTACTTC. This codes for CASSYAAQGSYEQYF.

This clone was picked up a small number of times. The CDR3 loop reads CASRAGLVQYF. The DNA of the CDR3 is TGTGCCAGCAGGGCGGGGTTGGTCCAGTACTTC. The gene calls are TRBV2 and TRBJ2-5; the D gene is possibly TRBD2 (6 bases). The CDR3 runs 11 residues. The germline V gene has CDR1 SNHLY and CDR2 FYNNEI. V was trimmed by 6 bases and J by 10 bases, leaving 12 bases between them.

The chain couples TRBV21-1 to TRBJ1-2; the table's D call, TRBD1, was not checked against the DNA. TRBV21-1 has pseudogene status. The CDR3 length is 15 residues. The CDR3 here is CASSTGTGRNYGYTF. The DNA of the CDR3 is TGTGCCAGCAGCACCGGGACAGGCCGTAACTATGGCTACACCTTC.

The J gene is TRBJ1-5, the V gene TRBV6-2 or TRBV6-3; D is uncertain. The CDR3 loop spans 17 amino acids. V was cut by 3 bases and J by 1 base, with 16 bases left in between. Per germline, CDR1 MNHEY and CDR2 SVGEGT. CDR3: CASSYRPTLASNQPQHF. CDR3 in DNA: TGTGCCAGCAGTTATAGACCAACCCTAGCCAGCAATCAGCCCCAGCATTTT.

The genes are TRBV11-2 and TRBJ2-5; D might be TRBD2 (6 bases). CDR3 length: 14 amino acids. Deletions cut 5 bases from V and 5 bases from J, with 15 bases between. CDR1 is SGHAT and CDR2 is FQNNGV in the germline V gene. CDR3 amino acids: CASSPVRGRETQYF. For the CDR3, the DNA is TGTGCCAGCAGCCCAGTGCGGGGTCGGGAGACCCAGTACTTC.

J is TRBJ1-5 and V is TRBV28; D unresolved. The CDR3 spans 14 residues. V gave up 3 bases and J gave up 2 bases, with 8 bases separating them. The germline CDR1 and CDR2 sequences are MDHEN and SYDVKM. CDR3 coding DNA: TGTGCCAGCAGTTTTTTACACGGCAATCAGCCCCAGCATTTT. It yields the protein CASSFLHGNQPQHF.

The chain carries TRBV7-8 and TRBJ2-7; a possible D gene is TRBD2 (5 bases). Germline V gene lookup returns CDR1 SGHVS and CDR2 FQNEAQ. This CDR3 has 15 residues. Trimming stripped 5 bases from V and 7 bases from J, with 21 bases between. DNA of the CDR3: TGTGCCAGCAGCCCTCCCTCCGGGATTCTGGGGGAGCAGTACTTC. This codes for CASSPPSGILGEQYF.

The CDR3 bases are TGTGCCAGCAGCTCCAGCGGGGGGGCCACAGATACGCAGTATTTT. Translation: CASSSSGGATDTQYF. The chain carries TRBV7-9 and TRBJ2-3; TRBD2 agrees at 10 bases. Germline CDR1 and CDR2: SEHNR and FQNEAQ (reference sequence). This CDR3 contains 15 residues. V shed 4 bases and J 2 bases; nucleotides not matched to a gene: 3.

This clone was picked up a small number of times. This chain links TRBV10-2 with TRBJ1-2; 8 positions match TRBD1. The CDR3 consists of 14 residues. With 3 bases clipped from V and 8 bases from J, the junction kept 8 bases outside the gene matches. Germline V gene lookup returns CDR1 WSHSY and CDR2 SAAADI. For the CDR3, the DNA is TGCGCCAGCAGTGATGCCGGACAGGGTGGGGGCTACACCTTC. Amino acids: CASSDAGQGGGYTF.

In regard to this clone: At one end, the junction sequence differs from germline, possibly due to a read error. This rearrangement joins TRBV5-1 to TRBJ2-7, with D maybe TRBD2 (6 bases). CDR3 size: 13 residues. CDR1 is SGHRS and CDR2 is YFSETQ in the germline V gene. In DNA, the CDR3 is TGCGCCAGCAGCAACCGGGACTCCGACGAGCAGTACTTC. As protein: CASSNRDSDEQYF.

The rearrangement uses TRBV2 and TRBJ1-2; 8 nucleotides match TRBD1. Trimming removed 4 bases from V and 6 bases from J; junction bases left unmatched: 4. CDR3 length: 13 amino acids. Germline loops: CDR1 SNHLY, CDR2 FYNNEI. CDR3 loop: CASSVLTGDGYTF. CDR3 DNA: TGTGCCAGCAGTGTTCTGACAGGGGATGGCTACACCTTC. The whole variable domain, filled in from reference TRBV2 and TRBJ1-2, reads EPEVTQTPSHQVTQMGQEVILRCVPISNHLYFYWYRQILGQKVEFLVSFYNNEISEKSEIFDDQFSVERPDGSNFTLKIRSTKLEDSAMYFCASSVLTGDGYTFGSGTRLTVV.

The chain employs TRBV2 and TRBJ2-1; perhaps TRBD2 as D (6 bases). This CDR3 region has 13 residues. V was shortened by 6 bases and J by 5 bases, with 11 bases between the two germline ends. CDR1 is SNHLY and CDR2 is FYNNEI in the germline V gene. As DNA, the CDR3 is TGTGCCAGCAGAGCCGGGGGAGACAATGAGCAGTTCTTC. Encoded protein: CASRAGGDNEQFF. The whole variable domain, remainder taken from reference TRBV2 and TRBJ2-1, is EPEVTQTPSHQVTQMGQEVILRCVPISNHLYFYWYRQILGQKVEFLVSFYNNEISEKSEIFDDQFSVERPDGSNFTLKIRSTKLEDSAMYFCASRAGGDNEQFFGPGTRLTVL.

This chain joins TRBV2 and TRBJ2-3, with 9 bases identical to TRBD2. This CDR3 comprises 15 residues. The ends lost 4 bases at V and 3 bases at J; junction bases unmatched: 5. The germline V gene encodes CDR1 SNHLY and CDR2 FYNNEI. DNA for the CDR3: TGTGCCAGCAGTGTAGCTAGCGGGGATACAGATACGCAGTATTTT. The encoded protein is CASSVASGDTDTQYF.

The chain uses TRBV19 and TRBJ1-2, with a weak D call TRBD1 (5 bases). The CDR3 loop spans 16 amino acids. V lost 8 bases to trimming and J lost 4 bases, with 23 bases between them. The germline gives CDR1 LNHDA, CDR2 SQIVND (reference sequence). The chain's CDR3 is CASATRVLGIAYGYTF. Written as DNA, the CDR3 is TGTGCCAGTGCCACCAGGGTCCTCGGTATCGCCTATGGCTACACCTTC.

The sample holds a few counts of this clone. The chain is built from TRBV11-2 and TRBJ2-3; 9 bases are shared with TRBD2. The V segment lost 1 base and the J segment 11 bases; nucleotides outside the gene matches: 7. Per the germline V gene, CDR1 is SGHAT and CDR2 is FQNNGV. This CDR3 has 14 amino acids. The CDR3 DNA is TGTGCCAGCAGCTTAGGGACTAGCGCCTGGGAGCAGTATTTT. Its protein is CASSLGTSAWEQYF.

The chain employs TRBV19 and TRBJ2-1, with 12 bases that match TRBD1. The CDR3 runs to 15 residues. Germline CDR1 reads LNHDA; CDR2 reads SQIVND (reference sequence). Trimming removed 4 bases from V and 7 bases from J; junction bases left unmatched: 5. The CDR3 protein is CASSRGTGGSNEQFF. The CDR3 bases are TGTGCCAGTAGTAGGGGGACAGGGGGCTCGAATGAGCAGTTCTTC.

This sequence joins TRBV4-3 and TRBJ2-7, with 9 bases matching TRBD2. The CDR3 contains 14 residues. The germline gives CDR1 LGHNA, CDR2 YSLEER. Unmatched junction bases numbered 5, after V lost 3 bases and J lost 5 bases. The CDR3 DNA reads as TGCGCCAGCAGCCAGGGACTAGCCGGCCACGAGCAGTACTTC. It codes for CASSQGLAGHEQYF.

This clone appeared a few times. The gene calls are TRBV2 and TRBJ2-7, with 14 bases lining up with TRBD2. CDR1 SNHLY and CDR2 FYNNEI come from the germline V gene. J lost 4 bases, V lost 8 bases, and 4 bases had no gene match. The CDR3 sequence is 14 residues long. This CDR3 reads CASRTSGGSYEQYF. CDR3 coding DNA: TGTGCCAGCCGGACTAGCGGGGGGAGTTACGAGCAGTACTTC.

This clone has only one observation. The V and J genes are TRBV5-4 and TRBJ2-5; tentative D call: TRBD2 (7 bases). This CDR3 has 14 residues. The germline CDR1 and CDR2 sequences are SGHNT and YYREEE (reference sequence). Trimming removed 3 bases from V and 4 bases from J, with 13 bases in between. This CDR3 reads CASSSQGGGETQYF. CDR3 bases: TGTGCCAGCAGCTCACAGGGCGGGGGAGAGACCCAGTACTTC.

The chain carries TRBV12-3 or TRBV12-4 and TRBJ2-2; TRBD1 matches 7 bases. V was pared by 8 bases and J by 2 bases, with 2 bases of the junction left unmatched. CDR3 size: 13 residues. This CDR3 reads CASDRANTGELFF. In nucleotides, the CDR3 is TGTGCCAGCGACAGGGCTAACACCGGGGAGCTGTTTTTT.

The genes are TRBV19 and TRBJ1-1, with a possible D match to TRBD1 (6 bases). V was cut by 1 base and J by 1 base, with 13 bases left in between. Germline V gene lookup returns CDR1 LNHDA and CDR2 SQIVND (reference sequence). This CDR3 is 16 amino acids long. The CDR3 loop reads CASSIARDTKNTEAFF. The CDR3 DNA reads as TGTGCCAGTAGTATAGCCCGGGACACCAAGAACACTGAAGCTTTCTTT.

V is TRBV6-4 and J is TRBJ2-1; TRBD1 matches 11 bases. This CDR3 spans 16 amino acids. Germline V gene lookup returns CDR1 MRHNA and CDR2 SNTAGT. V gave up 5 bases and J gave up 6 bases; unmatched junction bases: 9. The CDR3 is CASSRTGGSSGNEQFF. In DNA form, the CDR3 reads TGTGCCAGCAGTCGGACAGGGGGCAGCTCGGGCAATGAGCAGTTCTTC.

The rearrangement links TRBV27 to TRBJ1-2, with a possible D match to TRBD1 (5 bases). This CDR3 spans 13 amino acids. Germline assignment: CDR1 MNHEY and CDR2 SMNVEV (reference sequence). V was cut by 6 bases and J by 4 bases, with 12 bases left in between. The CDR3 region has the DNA TGTGCCAGCAGGAGCAGGGCCGGCTATGGCTACACCTTC. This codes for CASRSRAGYGYTF.

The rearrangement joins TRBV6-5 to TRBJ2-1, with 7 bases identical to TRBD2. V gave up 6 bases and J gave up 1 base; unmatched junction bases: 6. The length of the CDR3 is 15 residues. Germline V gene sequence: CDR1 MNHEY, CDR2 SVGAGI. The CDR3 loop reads CASRMGGGSYNEQFF. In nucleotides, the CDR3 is TGTGCCAGCAGAATGGGGGGGGGATCCTACAATGAGCAGTTCTTC.